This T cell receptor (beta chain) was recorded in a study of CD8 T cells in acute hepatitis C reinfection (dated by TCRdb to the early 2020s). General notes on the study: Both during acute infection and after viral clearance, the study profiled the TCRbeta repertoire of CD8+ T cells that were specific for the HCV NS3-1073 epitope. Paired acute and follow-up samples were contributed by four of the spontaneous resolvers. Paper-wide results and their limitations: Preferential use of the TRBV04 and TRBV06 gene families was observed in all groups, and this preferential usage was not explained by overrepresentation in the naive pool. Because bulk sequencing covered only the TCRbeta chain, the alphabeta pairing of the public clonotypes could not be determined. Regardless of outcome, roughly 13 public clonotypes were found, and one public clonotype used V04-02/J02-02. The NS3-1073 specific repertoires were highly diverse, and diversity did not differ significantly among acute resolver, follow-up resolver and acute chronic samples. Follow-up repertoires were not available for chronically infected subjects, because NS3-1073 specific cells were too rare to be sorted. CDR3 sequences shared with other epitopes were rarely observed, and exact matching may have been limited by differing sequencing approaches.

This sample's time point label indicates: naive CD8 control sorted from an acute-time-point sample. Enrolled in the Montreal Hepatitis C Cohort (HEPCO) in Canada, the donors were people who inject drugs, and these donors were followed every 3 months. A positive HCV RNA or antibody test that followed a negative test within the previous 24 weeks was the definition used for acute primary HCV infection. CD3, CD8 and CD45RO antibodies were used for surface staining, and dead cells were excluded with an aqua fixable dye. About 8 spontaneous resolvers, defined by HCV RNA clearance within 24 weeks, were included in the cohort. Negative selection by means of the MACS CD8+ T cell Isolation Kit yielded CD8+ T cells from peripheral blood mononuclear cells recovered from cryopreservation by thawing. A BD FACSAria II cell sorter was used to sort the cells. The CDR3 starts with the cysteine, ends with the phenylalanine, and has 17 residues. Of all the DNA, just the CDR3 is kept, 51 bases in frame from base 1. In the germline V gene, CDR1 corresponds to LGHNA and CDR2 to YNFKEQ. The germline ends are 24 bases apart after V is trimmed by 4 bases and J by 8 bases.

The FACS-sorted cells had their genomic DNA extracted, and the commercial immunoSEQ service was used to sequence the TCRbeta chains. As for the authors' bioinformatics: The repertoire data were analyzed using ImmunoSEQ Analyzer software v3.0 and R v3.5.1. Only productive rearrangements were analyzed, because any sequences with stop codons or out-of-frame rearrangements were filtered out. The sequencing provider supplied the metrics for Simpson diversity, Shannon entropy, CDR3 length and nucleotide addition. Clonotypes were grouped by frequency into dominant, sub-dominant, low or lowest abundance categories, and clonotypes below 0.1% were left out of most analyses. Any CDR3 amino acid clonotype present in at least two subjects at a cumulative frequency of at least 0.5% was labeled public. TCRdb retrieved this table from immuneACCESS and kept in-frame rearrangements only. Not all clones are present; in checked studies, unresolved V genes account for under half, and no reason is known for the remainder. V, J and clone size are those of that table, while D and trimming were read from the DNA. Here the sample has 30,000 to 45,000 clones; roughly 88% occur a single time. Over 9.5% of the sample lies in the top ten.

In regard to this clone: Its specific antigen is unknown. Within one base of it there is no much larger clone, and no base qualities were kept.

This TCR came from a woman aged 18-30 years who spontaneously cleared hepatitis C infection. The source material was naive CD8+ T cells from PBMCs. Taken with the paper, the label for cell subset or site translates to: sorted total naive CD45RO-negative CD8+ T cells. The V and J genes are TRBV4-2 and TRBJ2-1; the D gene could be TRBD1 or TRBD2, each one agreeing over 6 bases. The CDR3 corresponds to CASSLALERGRLDEQFF. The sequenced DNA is TGTGCCAGCAGCCTCGCGCTAGAACGGGGGCGTTTAGATGAGCAGTTCTTC.